The 25 T cell receptor beta chains below were found in one sample sequenced in a study of blood T cell repertoires in COVID-19. The data were produced by immunoSEQ multiplex PCR, yet TCRdb's version contains in-frame clones alone and is incomplete. The repertoire holds some 150,000 clones, roughly nine tenths seen once, with 11% in the top ten. Sequenced: peripheral blood. Receptor source: a woman aged 60-75 years with COVID-19, enrolled during active disease.

This chain links TRBV5-5 with TRBJ1-2; tentatively, D is TRBD1 (5 bases). The V gene's germline CDR1 is SGHKS and CDR2 YYEKEE (reference sequence). The V gene lost 4 bases and the J gene lost 2 bases, with 12 bases spanning the gap. The CDR3 has 14 residues. CDR3 in amino acids: CASSPGGFNYGYTF. Written as DNA, the CDR3 is TGTGCCAGCAGCCCGGGGGGGTTCAACTATGGCTACACCTTC.

This chain links TRBV15 with TRBJ2-5; TRBD2 might be the D (6 bases). The germline V and J ends were trimmed by 1 base and 0 bases, with 9 bases remaining between them. The germline V gene has CDR1 LNHNV and CDR2 YYDKDF (reference sequence). This CDR3 comprises 15 residues. CDR3 DNA sequence: TGTGCCACCAGCAGAGCTTGGGGGGACCAAGAGACCCAGTACTTC. Translating gives CATSRAWGDQETQYF. Complete variable domain (other parts from reference TRBV15 and TRBJ2-5): DAMVIQNPRYQVTQFGKPVTLSCSQTLNHNVMYWYQQKSSQAPKLLFHYYDKDFNNEADTPDNFQSRRPNTSFCFLDIRSPGLGDTAMYLCATSRAWGDQETQYFGPGTRLLVL.

This chain joins TRBV7-8 and TRBJ2-1, with 7 bases that match TRBD2. V was clipped by 4 bases and J by 7 bases; unmatched bases: 28. The CDR3 has 21 residues. Germline values: CDR1 SGHVS, CDR2 FQNEAQ. CDR3 sequence (DNA): TGTGCCAGCAGCTCCCCGAAAGGGTTGCAGGGTGGTCTCGCGGGGGTGAATGAGCAGTTCTTC. Translated: CASSSPKGLQGGLAGVNEQFF.

The V call is TRBV4-2, the J call TRBJ2-7; 7 bases fit TRBD2. The J segment lost 1 base and the V segment lost 0 bases, leaving 6 bases of the junction unmatched. In germline, CDR1 is LGHNA, CDR2 YNFKEQ. The CDR3 has 16 residues. The CDR3 DNA reads TGTGCCAGCAGCCAAGATCTTGGGGGGGGGTCCTACGAGCAGTACTTC. Protein sequence: CASSQDLGGGSYEQYF.

This clone was picked up one time. The J gene is TRBJ2-7, the V gene TRBV20-1; TRBD2 aligns across 8 bases. This CDR3 contains 13 residues. V was pared by 3 bases and J by 4 bases, with 5 bases of the junction left unmatched. Germline CDR1 is DFQATT and CDR2 is SNEGSKA (reference sequence). Written as DNA, the CDR3 is TGCAGTGCTAGTAATAGCGGGAATTACGAGCAGTACTTC. Protein product: CSASNSGNYEQYF.

J is TRBJ2-1 and V is TRBV7-9; 11 bases are a match to TRBD2. This CDR3 is 15 amino acids long. Germline loops: CDR1 SEHNR, CDR2 FQNEAQ (reference sequence). J gave up 8 bases and V 5 bases, and 8 bases lay outside the gene matches. The CDR3 loop is CASSVLAGVLDEQFF. In nucleotides, the CDR3 is TGTGCCAGCAGCGTACTAGCGGGGGTTTTGGATGAGCAGTTCTTC. Full variable domain (missing parts from reference TRBV7-9 and TRBJ2-1): DTGVSQNPRHKITKRGQNVTFRCDPISEHNRLYWYRQTLGQGPEFLTYFQNEAQLEKSRLLSDRFSAERPKGSFSTLEIQRTEQGDSAMYLCASSVLAGVLDEQFFGPGTRLTVL.

The chain has TRBV27 and TRBJ1-2; 10 bases line up with TRBD1. J was trimmed by 5 bases and V by 1 base; bases with no gene match: 4. The CDR3 covers 15 residues. CDR1 and CDR2 (germline): MNHEY, SMNVEV (reference sequence). The CDR3 bases are TGTGCCAGCAGTTTATTAGGGGACAGGGGATATGGCTACACCTTC. Amino acids: CASSLLGDRGYGYTF.

This chain links TRBV28 with TRBJ2-5, with D maybe TRBD1 (6 bases). The V end lost 5 bases, the J end lost 3 bases, and 16 bases lay between the germline ends. The CDR3 is 15 amino acids. Germline V gene data show CDR1 as MDHEN and CDR2 as SYDVKM. CDR3 sequence reads: CASSEQQGVEETQYF. The CDR3 bases are TGTGCCAGCAGTGAGCAACAGGGAGTAGAAGAGACCCAGTACTTC.

The V gene is TRBV27, the J gene TRBJ2-5; possibly TRBD1 for D (6 bases). V was shortened by 6 bases and J by 5 bases, with 19 bases between the two germline ends. The length of the CDR3 is 15 residues. The V gene's germline CDR1 is MNHEY and CDR2 SMNVEV (reference sequence). The CDR3 is CASSRNRAAGETQYF. The CDR3 DNA follows: TGTGCCAGCAGCCGTAACAGGGCCGCCGGGGAGACCCAGTACTTC.

The chain has TRBV6-1 and TRBJ2-5; D ambiguous. The CDR3 runs to 14 residues. V was cut by 2 bases and J by 5 bases, with 12 bases left in between. Germline loops: CDR1 MNHNS, CDR2 SASEGT. DNA of the CDR3: TGTGCCAGCAGTGAACAAACAGTTCAGGAGACCCAGTACTTC. Amino acids: CASSEQTVQETQYF.

The chain has TRBV29-1 and TRBJ2-7; possible D gene TRBD2, 5 bases. Germline CDR1 is SQVTM and CDR2 is ANQGSEA. Trimming pared 3 bases from V and 6 bases from J, leaving 12 bases between. This CDR3 has 12 amino acids. This CDR3 is CSVDPPGGEQYF. CDR3 nucleotide sequence: TGCAGCGTTGACCCCCCAGGAGGCGAGCAGTACTTC.

The gene calls are TRBV12-3 or TRBV12-4 and TRBJ1-2; no definite D call. The V and J ends lost 2 bases and 7 bases respectively, with 5 bases between them. The CDR3 spans 11 residues. The chain's CDR3 is CASSLTGGYTF. CDR3 coding DNA: TGTGCCAGCAGTTTAACGGGTGGCTACACCTTC.

V gene TRBV6-4 combines with J gene TRBJ1-3; 8 bases match TRBD1. The CDR3 length is 17 residues. CDR1 and CDR2 from the germline V gene are MRHNA and SNTAGT. The junction had 12 bases not matched to a gene; V was cut back by 6 bases and J by 2 bases. The CDR3 nucleotides read TGTGCCAGCAGCGTTCGACCCGGACAGGGCACTGGAAACACCATATATTTT. Encoded protein: CASSVRPGQGTGNTIYF.

The chain couples TRBV5-1 to TRBJ1-4; perhaps TRBD1 as D (5 bases). The CDR3 contains 15 residues. V dropped 4 bases and J dropped 6 bases, with 16 bases sitting between them. Germline assignment: CDR1 SGHRS and CDR2 YFSETQ. The CDR3 DNA sequence: TGCGCCAGCAGCACTTACGGGACGGGAGATGAAAAACTGTTTTTT. This gives the protein CASSTYGTGDEKLFF.

The chain couples TRBV24-1 to TRBJ2-7; TRBD2 is a possible D gene (6 bases). The CDR3 is 13 residues long. Germline CDR1 reads KGHDR; CDR2 reads SFDVKD. Trimming cost V 12 bases and J 4 bases, with 18 bases left between them. The CDR3 sequence is CAVSGGNFYEQYF. The CDR3 coding sequence is TGTGCCGTTTCCGGCGGGAATTTTTACGAGCAGTACTTC.

The chain joins TRBV10-3 to TRBJ1-1; 10 bases are shared with TRBD1. Germline lookup yields CDR1 ENHRY and CDR2 SYGVKD. The CDR3 has 14 residues. Trimming cost V 7 bases and J 0 bases; bases outside gene matches: 2. CDR3 protein: CAIKTGGMNTEAFF. The CDR3 nucleotides are TGTGCCATCAAGACAGGGGGCATGAACACTGAAGCTTTCTTT.

The chain has TRBV3-1 (or the pseudogene TRBV3-2) and TRBJ2-7; D remains ambiguous. The length of the CDR3 is 11 residues. The ends were cut back, 11 bases at V and 5 bases at J, with 13 bases in the middle. Germline V gives CDR1 LGHDT, CDR2 YNNKEL (reference sequence). The CDR3 nucleotides are TGTGCCTACGCCCGGAGTAACGAGCAGTACTTC. It translates to CAYARSNEQYF.

The chain joins TRBV5-5 to TRBJ1-1; a possible D gene is TRBD1 (5 bases). Germline assignment: CDR1 SGHKS and CDR2 YYEKEE (reference sequence). This CDR3 comprises 17 residues. V was cut by 0 bases and J by 0 bases, with 15 bases left in between. In DNA form, the CDR3 reads TGTGCCAGCAGCTTGGGACAGTCCGTTCGTCTGAACACTGAAGCTTTCTTT. This codes for CASSLGQSVRLNTEAFF.

The chain is built from TRBV5-1 and TRBJ2-1; TRBD1 agrees at 8 bases. The germline CDR1 and CDR2 sequences are SGHRS and YFSETQ. Germline trimming cut 4 bases from V and 7 bases from J; bases unmatched to any gene: 10. The CDR3 loop spans 15 amino acids. CDR3 nucleotide sequence: TGCGCCAGCAGCCATTTAAGGGACAGGCAAAATGAGCAGTTCTTC. Protein: CASSHLRDRQNEQFF.

The rearrangement uses TRBV5-1 and TRBJ1-1, with D perhaps TRBD1 (6 bases). Germline values: CDR1 SGHRS, CDR2 YFSETQ. This CDR3 is built from 16 residues. Trimming removed 0 bases at V and 0 bases at J, with 12 bases between. The CDR3 DNA is TGCGCCAGCAGCTTGGTGGGGGCAGTTTTGAACACTGAAGCTTTCTTT. As protein: CASSLVGAVLNTEAFF.

The chain recombines TRBV7-2 with TRBJ2-5, with 8 bases fitting TRBD2. Germline values: CDR1 SGHTA, CDR2 FQGNSA. The J segment lost 5 bases and the V segment lost 1 base, leaving 6 bases of the junction unmatched. The length of the CDR3 is 15 residues. CDR3 residues: CASSLETSVTETQYF. The DNA of the CDR3 is TGTGCCAGCAGCTTAGAGACTAGCGTAACGGAGACCCAGTACTTC.

The V gene is TRBV27, the J gene TRBJ1-2; the match to TRBD1 covers 10 bases. V trimming: 6 bases; J trimming: 7 bases; junction bases outside the gene matches: 17. CDR3 size: 17 residues. Germline values: CDR1 MNHEY, CDR2 SMNVEV (reference sequence). CDR3 bases: TGTGCCAGCAGCACCACCAGACAGGGGGCCCTTTTAGTTGGCTACACCTTC. This encodes CASSTTRQGALLVGYTF.

The chain combines TRBV9 with TRBJ2-7; the D gene is possibly TRBD1 (6 bases). Trimming stripped 0 bases from V and 3 bases from J, with 13 bases between. Per germline, CDR1 SGDLS and CDR2 YYNGEE. The CDR3 has 15 amino acids. The CDR3 loop reads CASSVALDRSYEQYF. CDR3 bases: TGTGCCAGCAGCGTAGCTCTCGACAGGAGCTACGAGCAGTACTTC.

The rearrangement links TRBV3-1 (or the pseudogene TRBV3-2) to TRBJ2-7, with 9 bases matching TRBD2. Germline-derived CDR1 and CDR2 are LGHDT and YNNKEL (reference sequence). CDR3 length: 15 amino acids. With V trimmed by 2 bases and J by 6 bases, 8 bases remained unmatched. In nucleotides, the CDR3 is TGTGCCAGCAGCCAATTCGCGGGAGGGAGGATCGAGCAGTACTTC. It codes for CASSQFAGGRIEQYF.

The chain joins TRBV6-2 or TRBV6-3 to TRBJ1-1; D unresolved. This CDR3 is built from 15 residues. Germline-derived CDR1 and CDR2 are MNHEY and SVGEGT. V was trimmed by 5 bases and J by 1 base, leaving 14 bases between them. CDR3 in amino acids: CASSHQVVGNTEAFF. CDR3 nucleotides: TGTGCCAGCAGTCACCAGGTCGTAGGGAACACTGAAGCTTTCTTT.